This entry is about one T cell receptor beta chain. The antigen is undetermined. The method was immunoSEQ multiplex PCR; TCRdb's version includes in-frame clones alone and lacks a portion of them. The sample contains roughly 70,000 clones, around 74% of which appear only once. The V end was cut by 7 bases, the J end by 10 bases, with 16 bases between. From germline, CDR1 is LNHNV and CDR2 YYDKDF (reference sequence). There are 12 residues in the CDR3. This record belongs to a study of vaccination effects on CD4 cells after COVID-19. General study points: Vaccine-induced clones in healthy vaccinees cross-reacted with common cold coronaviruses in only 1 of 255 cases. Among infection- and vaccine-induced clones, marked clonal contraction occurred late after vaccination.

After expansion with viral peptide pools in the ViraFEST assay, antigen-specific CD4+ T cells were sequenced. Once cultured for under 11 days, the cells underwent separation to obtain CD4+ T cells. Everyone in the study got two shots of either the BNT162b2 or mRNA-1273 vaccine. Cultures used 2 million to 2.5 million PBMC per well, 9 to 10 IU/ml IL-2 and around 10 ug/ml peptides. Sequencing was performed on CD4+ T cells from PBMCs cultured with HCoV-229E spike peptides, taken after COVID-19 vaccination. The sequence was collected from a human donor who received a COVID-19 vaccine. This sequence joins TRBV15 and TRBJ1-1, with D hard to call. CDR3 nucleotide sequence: TGTGCCACCACAATCGAACGGGCTGGAGCTTTCTTT. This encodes CATTIERAGAFF.